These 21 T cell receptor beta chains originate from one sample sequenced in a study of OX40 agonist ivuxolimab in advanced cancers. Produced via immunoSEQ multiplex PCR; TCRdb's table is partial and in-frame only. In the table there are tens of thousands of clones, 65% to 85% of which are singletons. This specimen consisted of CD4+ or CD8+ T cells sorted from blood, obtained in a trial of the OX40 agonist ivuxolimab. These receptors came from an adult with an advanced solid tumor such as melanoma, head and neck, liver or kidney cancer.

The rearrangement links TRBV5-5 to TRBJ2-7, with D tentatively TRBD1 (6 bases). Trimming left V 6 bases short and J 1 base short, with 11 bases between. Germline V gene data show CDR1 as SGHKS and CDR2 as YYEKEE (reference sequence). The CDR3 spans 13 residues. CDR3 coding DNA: TGTGCCAGCACCACAGGGTCATCCTACGAGCAGTACTTC. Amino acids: CASTTGSSYEQYF.

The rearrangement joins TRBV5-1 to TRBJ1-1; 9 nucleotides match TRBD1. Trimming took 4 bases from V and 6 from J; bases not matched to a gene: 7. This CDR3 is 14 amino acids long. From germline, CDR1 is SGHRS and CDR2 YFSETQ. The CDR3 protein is CASSQGQGVPEAFF. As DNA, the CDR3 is TGCGCCAGCAGCCAGGGACAGGGAGTGCCTGAAGCTTTCTTT. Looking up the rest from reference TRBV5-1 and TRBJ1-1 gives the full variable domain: KAGVTQTPRYLIKTRGQQVTLSCSPISGHRSVSWYQQTPGQGLQFLFEYFSETQRNKGNFPGRFSGRQFSNSRSEMNVSTLELGDSALYLCASSQGQGVPEAFFGQGTRLTVV.

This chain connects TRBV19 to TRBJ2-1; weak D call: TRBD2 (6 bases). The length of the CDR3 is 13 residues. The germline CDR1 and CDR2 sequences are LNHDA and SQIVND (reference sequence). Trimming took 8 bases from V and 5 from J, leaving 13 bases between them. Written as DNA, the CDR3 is TGTGCCAGTGGAAACTGGGAGGACAATGAGCAGTTCTTC. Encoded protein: CASGNWEDNEQFF. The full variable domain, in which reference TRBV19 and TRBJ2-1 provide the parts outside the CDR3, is DGGITQSPKYLFRKEGQNVTLSCEQNLNHDAMYWYRQDPGQGLRLIYYSQIVNDFQKGDIAEGYSVSREKKESFPLTVTSAQKNPTAFYLCASGNWEDNEQFFGPGTRLTVL.

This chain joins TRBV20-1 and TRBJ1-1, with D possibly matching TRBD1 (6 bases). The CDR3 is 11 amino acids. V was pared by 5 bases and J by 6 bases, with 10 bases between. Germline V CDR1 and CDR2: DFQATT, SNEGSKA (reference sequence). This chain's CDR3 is CSAGGAPEAFF. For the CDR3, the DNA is TGCAGTGCTGGGGGGGCTCCTGAAGCTTTCTTT.

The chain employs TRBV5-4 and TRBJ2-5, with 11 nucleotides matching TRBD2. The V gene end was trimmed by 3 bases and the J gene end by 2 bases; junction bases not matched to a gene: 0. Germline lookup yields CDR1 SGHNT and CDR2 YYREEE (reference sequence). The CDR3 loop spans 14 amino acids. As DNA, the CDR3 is TGTGCCAGCAGCTGGACTAGCGGGCAAGAGACCCAGTACTTC. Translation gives CASSWTSGQETQYF.

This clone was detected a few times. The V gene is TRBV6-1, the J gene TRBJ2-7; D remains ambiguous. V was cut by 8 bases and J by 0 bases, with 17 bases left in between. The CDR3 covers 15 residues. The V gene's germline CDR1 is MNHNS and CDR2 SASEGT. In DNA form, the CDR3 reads TGTGCCAGCTCCCTAAGAAAGTCAAGCTCCTACGAGCAGTACTTC. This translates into CASSLRKSSSYEQYF.

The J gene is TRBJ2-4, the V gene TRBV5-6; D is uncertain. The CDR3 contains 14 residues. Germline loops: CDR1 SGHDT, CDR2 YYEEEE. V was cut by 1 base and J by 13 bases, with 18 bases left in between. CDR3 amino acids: CASSLLDGPLGQYF. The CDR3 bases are TGTGCCAGCAGCTTGCTAGACGGACCCCTAGGACAGTACTTC.

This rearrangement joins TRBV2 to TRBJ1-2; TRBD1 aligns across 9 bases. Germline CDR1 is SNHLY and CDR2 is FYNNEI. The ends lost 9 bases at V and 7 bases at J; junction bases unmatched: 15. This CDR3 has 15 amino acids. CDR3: CARQRGQGRFRGYTF. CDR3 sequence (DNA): TGTGCCAGACAGCGGGGACAGGGAAGGTTCCGTGGCTACACCTTC.

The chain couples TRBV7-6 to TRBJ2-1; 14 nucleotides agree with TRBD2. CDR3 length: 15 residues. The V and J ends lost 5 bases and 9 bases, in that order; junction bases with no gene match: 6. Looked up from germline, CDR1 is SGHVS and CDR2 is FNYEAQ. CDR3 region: CASSHRLAGGGEQFF. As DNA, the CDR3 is TGTGCCAGCAGCCACCGACTAGCGGGGGGGGGTGAGCAGTTCTTC.

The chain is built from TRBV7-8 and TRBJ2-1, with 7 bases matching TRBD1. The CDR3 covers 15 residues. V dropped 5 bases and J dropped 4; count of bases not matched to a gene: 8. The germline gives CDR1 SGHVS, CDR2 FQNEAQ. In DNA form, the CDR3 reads TGTGCCAGCAGCCTTAGACAGGGACCTTACAATGAGCAGTTCTTC. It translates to CASSLRQGPYNEQFF. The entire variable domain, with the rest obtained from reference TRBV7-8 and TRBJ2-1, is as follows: GAGVSQSPRYKVAKRGQDVALRCDPISGHVSLFWYQQALGQGPEFLTYFQNEAQLDKSGLPSDRFFAERPEGSVSTLKIQRTQQEDSAVYLCASSLRQGPYNEQFFGPGTRLTVL.

The chain's CDR3 is CASSGRGGTSTDTQYF. As DNA, the CDR3 is TGTGCCAGCAGTGGTCGTGGAGGGACTAGCACAGATACGCAGTATTTT. The rearrangement links TRBV2 to TRBJ2-3; D is perhaps TRBD2 (6 bases). The CDR3 spans 16 residues. V lost 4 bases and J lost 0, with 14 bases in between. Germline-derived CDR1 and CDR2 are SNHLY and FYNNEI.

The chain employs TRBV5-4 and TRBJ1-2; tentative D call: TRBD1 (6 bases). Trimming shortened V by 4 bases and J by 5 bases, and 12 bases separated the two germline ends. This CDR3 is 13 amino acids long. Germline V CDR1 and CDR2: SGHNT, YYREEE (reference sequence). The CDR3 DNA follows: TGTGCCAGCAGCCTACAGGGAGTATATGGCTACACCTTC. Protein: CASSLQGVYGYTF.

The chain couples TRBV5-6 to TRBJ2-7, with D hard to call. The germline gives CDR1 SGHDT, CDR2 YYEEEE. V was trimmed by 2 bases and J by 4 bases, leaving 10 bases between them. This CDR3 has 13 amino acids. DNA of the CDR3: TGTGCCAGCAGCTTATGGCAGAATTACGAGCAGTACTTC. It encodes CASSLWQNYEQYF.

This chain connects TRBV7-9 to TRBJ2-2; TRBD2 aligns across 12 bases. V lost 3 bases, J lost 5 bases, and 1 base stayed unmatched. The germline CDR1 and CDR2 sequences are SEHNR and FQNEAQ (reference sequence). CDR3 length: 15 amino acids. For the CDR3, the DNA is TGTGCCAGCAGCTTGACTAGCGGGAGAACCGGGGAGCTGTTTTTT. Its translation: CASSLTSGRTGELFF.

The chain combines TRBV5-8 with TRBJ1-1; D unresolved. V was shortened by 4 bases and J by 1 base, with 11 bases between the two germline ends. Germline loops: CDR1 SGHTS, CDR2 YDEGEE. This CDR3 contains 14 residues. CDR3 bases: TGTGCCAGCAGCCACTGGGTAGAGAACACTGAAGCTTTCTTT. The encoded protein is CASSHWVENTEAFF.

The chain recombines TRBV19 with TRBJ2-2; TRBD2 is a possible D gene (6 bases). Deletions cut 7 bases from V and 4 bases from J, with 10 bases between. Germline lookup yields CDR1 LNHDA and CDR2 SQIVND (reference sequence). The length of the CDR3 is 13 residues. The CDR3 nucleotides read TGTGCCAGTACGGGACTTGCCACCGGGGAGCTGTTTTTT. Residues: CASTGLATGELFF.

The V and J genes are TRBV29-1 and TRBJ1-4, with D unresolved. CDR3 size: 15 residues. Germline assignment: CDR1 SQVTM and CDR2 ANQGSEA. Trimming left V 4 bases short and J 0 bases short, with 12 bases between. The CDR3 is CSVVLKGATNEKLFF. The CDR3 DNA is TGCAGCGTTGTTTTAAAAGGTGCAACTAATGAAAAACTGTTTTTT.

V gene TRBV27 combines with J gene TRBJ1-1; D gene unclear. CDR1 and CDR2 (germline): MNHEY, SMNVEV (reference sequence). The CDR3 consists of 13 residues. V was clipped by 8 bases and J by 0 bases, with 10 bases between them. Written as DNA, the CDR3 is TGTGCCAGCGTTGGCTACATGAACACTGAAGCTTTCTTT. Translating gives CASVGYMNTEAFF.

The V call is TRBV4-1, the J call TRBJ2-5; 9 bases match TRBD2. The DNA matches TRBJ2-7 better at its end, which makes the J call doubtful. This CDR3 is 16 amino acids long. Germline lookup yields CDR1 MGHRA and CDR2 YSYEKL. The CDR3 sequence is CASSQGGPSGVYEQYF. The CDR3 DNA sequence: TGCGCCAGCAGCCAAGGAGGGCCTAGCGGGGTCTACGAGCAGTACTTC.

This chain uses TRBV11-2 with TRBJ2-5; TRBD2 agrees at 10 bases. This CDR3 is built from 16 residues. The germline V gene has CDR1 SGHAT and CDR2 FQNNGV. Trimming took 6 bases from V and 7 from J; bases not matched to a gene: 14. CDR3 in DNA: TGTGCCAGCAGTTCTTTGGCTAGCGGGGGCGGTAGGACCCAGTACTTC. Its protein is CASSSLASGGGRTQYF.

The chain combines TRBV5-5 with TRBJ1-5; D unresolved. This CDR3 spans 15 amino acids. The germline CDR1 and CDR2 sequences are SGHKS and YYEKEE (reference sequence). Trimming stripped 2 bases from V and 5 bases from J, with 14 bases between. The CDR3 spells CASSLSDRRHQPQHF. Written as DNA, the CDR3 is TGTGCCAGCAGCTTAAGCGACCGCCGACATCAGCCCCAGCATTTT.